The clone carrying this T cell receptor beta chain was found a few times. The antigen is undetermined. CDR1 is SEHNR, CDR2 FQNEAQ, per germline (reference sequence). The CDR3 is made up of 15 amino acids. V dropped 5 bases and J dropped 1 base, with 14 bases sitting between them. Researchers ran the PCR with 60 Vbeta and 13 Jbeta primers. Assay used: immunoSEQ multiplex PCR; TCRdb lists only in-frame clones, some missing. Counted here are some 77,000 clones, 80% occurring once; the ten biggest clones make up roughly 25%. The data were taken from a study of cytomegalovirus exposure and HLA in healthy donors. Study outcomes and limitations: Productive status was seen about 87% or about 30% of the time for most TCR beta V segments in an earlier analysis. Later work found most CMV-associated TCR beta chains apparently HLA-restricted. Differences between HLA loci emerged in a later analysis of TCR association rates, with DRB1 most and HLA-C fewest.

The genes are TRBV7-9 and TRBJ1-1; D is possibly TRBD1 (6 bases). Specimen: PBMCs. The TCR sequence derives from a woman between 45 and 60 years old in good health and CMV-seropositive. The CDR3 nucleotides are TGTGCCAGCAGCCCTAGGGGGGGGGCGAACACTGAAGCTTTCTTT. It encodes CASSPRGGANTEAFF. The whole variable domain, filled in from reference TRBV7-9 and TRBJ1-1, reads DTGVSQNPRHKITKRGQNVTFRCDPISEHNRLYWYRQTLGQGPEFLTYFQNEAQLEKSRLLSDRFSAERPKGSFSTLEIQRTEQGDSAMYLCASSPRGGANTEAFFGQGTRLTVV.